This TCR beta chain was recovered during a study of identifying expanded T cells in peripheral blood. This CDR3 region has 15 residues. Germline assignment: CDR1 LNHDA and CDR2 SQIVND (reference sequence). Trimming pared 0 bases from V and 7 bases from J, leaving 10 bases between. The data were produced by immunoSEQ multiplex PCR, yet TCRdb's version contains in-frame clones alone and is incomplete. The sample lists about 90,000 clones, approximately 86% seen once, with over 5% in the top ten. No infections or other immune events were documented during collection. Regarding this clone: The antigen is not known.

Study-wide results and limits: Across healthy donors, higher total template counts meant significantly greater approximately two-week count variance.

The chain is built from TRBV19 and TRBJ1-6; no clear D. What was sequenced was blood. The clonotype originates from a person aged 18 to 75 in good health. CDR3 in DNA: TGTGCCAGTAGTATAGAATCCCGGTTCAATTCACCCCTCCACTTT. Amino acids: CASSIESRFNSPLHF.